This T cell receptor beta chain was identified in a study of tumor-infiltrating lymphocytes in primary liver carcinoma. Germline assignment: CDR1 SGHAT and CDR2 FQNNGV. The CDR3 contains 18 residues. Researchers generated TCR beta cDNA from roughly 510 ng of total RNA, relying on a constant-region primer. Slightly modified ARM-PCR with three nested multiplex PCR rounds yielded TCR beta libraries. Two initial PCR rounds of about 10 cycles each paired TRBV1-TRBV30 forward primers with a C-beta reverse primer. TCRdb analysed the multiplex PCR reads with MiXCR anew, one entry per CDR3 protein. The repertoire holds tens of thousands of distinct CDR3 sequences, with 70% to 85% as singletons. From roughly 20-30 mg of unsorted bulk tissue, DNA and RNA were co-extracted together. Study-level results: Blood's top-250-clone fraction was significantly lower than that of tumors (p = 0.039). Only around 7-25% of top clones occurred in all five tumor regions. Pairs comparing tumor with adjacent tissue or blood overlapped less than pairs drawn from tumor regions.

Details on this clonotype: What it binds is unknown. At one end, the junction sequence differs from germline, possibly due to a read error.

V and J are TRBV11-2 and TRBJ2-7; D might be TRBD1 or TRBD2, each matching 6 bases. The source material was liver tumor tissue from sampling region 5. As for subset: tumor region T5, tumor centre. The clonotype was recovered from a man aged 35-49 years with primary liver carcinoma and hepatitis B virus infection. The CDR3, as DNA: TGTGCCAGCAGCTTATCCGTTGTATTAGCCGGAGGGGGGTACGAGCAGCACTTC. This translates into CASSLSVVLAGGGYEQHF. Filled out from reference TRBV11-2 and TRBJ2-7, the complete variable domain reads EAGVAQSPRYKIIEKRQSVAFWCNPISGHATLYWYQQILGQGPKLLIQFQNNGVVDDSQLPKDRFSAERLKGVDSTLKIQPAKLEDSAVYLCASSLSVVLAGGGYEQHFGPGTRLTVT.